A single sample gave rise to the 25 T cell receptor beta chains below, sequenced in a study of CD4 T cells in relation to SARS-CoV-2 and coronaviruses. This table comes from immunoSEQ multiplex PCR, and its TCRdb copy is limited to in-frame clones, with some not included. The sample consists of some 20,000 clones, around 80% of them appearing once. Unexposed donor CD4+ T cells date from about 2011-2018, before the COVID-19 pandemic. After approximately 10 days of culture, CD4+ T cells were isolated. The antigens for these receptors are not known. The specimen sequenced was CD4+ T cells from PBMCs, cultured in vitro. The origin of the receptors is a human donor in good health.

The gene calls are TRBV13 and TRBJ1-5; 7 nucleotides agree with TRBD1. Germline CDR1 reads PRHDT; CDR2 reads FYEKMQ (reference sequence). Trimming took 3 bases from V and 2 from J; bases not matched to a gene: 7. The CDR3 runs 16 residues. The CDR3 DNA sequence: TGTGCCAGCAGCTTGGGACAGTCGGCTCGCAATCAGCCCCAGCATTTT. It specifies CASSLGQSARNQPQHF. The whole variable domain, filled in from reference TRBV13 and TRBJ1-5, reads AAGVIQSPRHLIKEKRETATLKCYPIPRHDTVYWYQQGPGQDPQFLISFYEKMQSDKGSIPDRFSAQQFSDYHSELNMSSLELGDSALYFCASSLGQSARNQPQHFGDGTRLSIL.

This sequence joins TRBV9 and TRBJ2-7; TRBD1 matches at 10 bases. Germline CDR1 SGDLS, CDR2 YYNGEE. J was trimmed by 3 bases and V by 2 bases; bases with no gene match: 5. The CDR3 length is 15 residues. The CDR3 sequence is CASSVGGQGIYEQYF. The CDR3 DNA follows: TGTGCCAGCAGCGTTGGGGGACAGGGGATCTACGAGCAGTACTTC.

The chain recombines TRBV5-1 with TRBJ2-6; TRBD1 matches 9 bases. The CDR3 is 15 amino acids. V lost 5 bases and J lost 2; bases outside the gene matches: 2. The germline gives CDR1 SGHRS, CDR2 YFSETQ. DNA for the CDR3: TGCGCCAGCAGGACAGGGGGGGCTGGGGCCAACGTCCTGACTTTC. This encodes CASRTGGAGANVLTF.

The chain combines TRBV19 with TRBJ2-1; 11 bases agree with TRBD2. From germline, CDR1 is LNHDA and CDR2 SQIVND (reference sequence). Germline trimming cut 2 bases from V and 4 bases from J; bases unmatched to any gene: 25. The CDR3 loop spans 23 amino acids. The CDR3 nucleotides are TGTGCCAGTAGTATACGGACAGGGGTCTCCGGGACTAGCGGACGAAAAATTTACAATGAGCAGTTCTTC. This codes for CASSIRTGVSGTSGRKIYNEQFF.

The rearrangement joins TRBV3-1 (or the pseudogene TRBV3-2) to TRBJ2-5, with D unclear. The germline V and J ends were trimmed by 1 base and 5 bases, with 5 bases remaining between them. Germline lookup yields CDR1 LGHDT and CDR2 YNNKEL (reference sequence). This CDR3 comprises 12 residues. The CDR3 loop reads CASSQVSETQYF. CDR3 DNA: TGTGCCAGCAGCCAAGTGTCGGAGACCCAGTACTTC.

This clone was found a few times. This chain uses TRBV7-6 with TRBJ2-7; D assignment may be TRBD1 or TRBD2 (5 bases each). V shed 0 bases and J shed 1 base, with 10 bases lying between them. CDR1 is SGHVS, CDR2 FNYEAQ, per germline. The CDR3 is 15 amino acids. The DNA of the CDR3 is TGTGCCAGCAGCTTAGCGGGGGACGCTTCCTACGAGCAGTACTTC. Protein sequence: CASSLAGDASYEQYF.

The J gene is TRBJ1-5, the V gene TRBV7-8; no definite D call. Between the trimmed V and J ends, which lost 6 bases and 2 bases, there was a span of 14 bases. CDR1 and CDR2 (germline): SGHVS, FQNEAQ. The CDR3 has 15 amino acids. CDR3 residues: CASSPDQRGNQPQHF. Here the CDR3 DNA reads TGTGCCAGCAGTCCCGATCAAAGAGGCAATCAGCCCCAGCATTTT. The variable domain in full, completed from reference TRBV7-8 and TRBJ1-5, reads GAGVSQSPRYKVAKRGQDVALRCDPISGHVSLFWYQQALGQGPEFLTYFQNEAQLDKSGLPSDRFFAERPEGSVSTLKIQRTQQEDSAVYLCASSPDQRGNQPQHFGDGTRLSIL.

The chain couples TRBV3-1 (or the pseudogene TRBV3-2) to TRBJ1-4; possible D gene TRBD1, 5 bases. The CDR3 extends over 14 amino acids. The germline V gene encodes CDR1 LGHDT and CDR2 YNNKEL (reference sequence). The V end was cut by 3 bases, the J end by 8 bases, with 13 bases between. As DNA, the CDR3 is TGTGCCAGCAGCCAGGGGGGGAAAACCGAAAAACTGTTTTTT. Translation: CASSQGGKTEKLFF.

The chain combines TRBV6-5 with TRBJ2-7, with D unclear. The CDR3 totals 14 residues. Trimming took 4 bases from V and 0 from J, leaving 10 bases between them. Germline CDR1 MNHEY, CDR2 SVGAGI. Here the CDR3 reads CASSSGPRSYEQYF. The CDR3 DNA reads as TGTGCCAGCAGTTCCGGACCGCGCTCCTACGAGCAGTACTTC.

The chain has TRBV2 and TRBJ1-3, with D possibly TRBD1 on 5 matching bases. The CDR3 loop spans 13 amino acids. CDR1 SNHLY and CDR2 FYNNEI come from the germline V gene. The ends were cut back, 6 bases at V and 9 bases at J, with 15 bases in the middle. In DNA form, the CDR3 reads TGTGCCAGCAGGAAATTAGCCGGGGGCACCATATATTTT. As protein: CASRKLAGGTIYF.

This sequence joins TRBV12-3 or TRBV12-4 and TRBJ2-7; TRBD2 matches 9 bases. This CDR3 region has 13 residues. J lost 6 bases, V lost 0 bases, and 0 bases had no gene match. CDR3 bases: TGTGCCAGCAGTTTAGCTAGCGGGAGCGAGCAGTACTTC. It is translated as CASSLASGSEQYF.

The V call is TRBV19, the J call TRBJ1-3; TRBD1 might be the D (5 bases). The CDR3 is made up of 16 amino acids. Trimming took off 7 bases at V and 0 bases at J, with 16 bases between the two ends. The germline V gene encodes CDR1 LNHDA and CDR2 SQIVND (reference sequence). DNA of the CDR3: TGTGCCAGTAACCCTGACGGGACCCGCTCTGGAAACACCATATATTTT. This codes for CASNPDGTRSGNTIYF. Full variable domain (remainder filled in from reference TRBV19 and TRBJ1-3): DGGITQSPKYLFRKEGQNVTLSCEQNLNHDAMYWYRQDPGQGLRLIYYSQIVNDFQKGDIAEGYSVSREKKESFPLTVTSAQKNPTAFYLCASNPDGTRSGNTIYFGEGSWLTVV.

The chain is built from TRBV6-5 and TRBJ1-1; tentatively, D is TRBD1 (5 bases). Germline loops: CDR1 MNHEY, CDR2 SVGAGI. The CDR3 is 13 amino acids. V was pared by 6 bases and J by 4 bases, with 12 bases between. DNA of the CDR3: TGTGCCAGCAGAACAAATGGGGCCACTGAAGCTTTCTTT. Encoded protein: CASRTNGATEAFF.

This rearrangement joins TRBV30 to TRBJ2-1; 9 nucleotides match TRBD2. The V segment lost 3 bases and the J segment 5 bases; nucleotides outside the gene matches: 11. This CDR3 has 16 residues. Germline V gene lookup returns CDR1 GTSNPN and CDR2 SVGIG (reference sequence). CDR3 sequence (DNA): TGTGCCTGGAGGTTTAAAACTAGCGGGTTGAACAATGAGCAGTTCTTC. Amino acids: CAWRFKTSGLNNEQFF.

The chain combines TRBV6-5 with TRBJ2-1; 11 bases are shared with TRBD2. Looked up from germline, CDR1 is MNHEY and CDR2 is SVGAGI. J lost 9 bases, V lost 7 bases, and 11 bases had no gene match. This CDR3 contains 15 residues. CDR3 in amino acids: CASTVAGGVFGEQFF. CDR3 sequence (DNA): TGTGCCAGCACCGTAGCGGGGGGGGTTTTCGGTGAGCAGTTCTTC.

The sample holds a few counts of this clone. V usage is TRBV10-3 and J usage is TRBJ1-2, with a tentative D call TRBD1 (5 bases). Germline assignment: CDR1 ENHRY and CDR2 SYGVKD. V lost 0 bases, J lost 8 bases, and 10 bases lay in between. The CDR3 contains 13 residues. CDR3 sequence: CAISESLGVGYTF. DNA of the CDR3: TGTGCCATCAGTGAGTCTCTGGGGGTCGGCTACACCTTC.

This chain connects TRBV18 to TRBJ1-4; maybe TRBD1 (6 bases). The CDR3 spans 15 residues. The germline gives CDR1 KGHSH, CDR2 LQKENI. Trimming left V 8 bases short and J 2 bases short, with 15 bases between. CDR3 bases: TGTGCCAGCCTTAAATCAACAGGGACTAATGAAAAACTGTTTTTT. Translated, it gives CASLKSTGTNEKLFF. Full variable domain (remainder filled in from reference TRBV18 and TRBJ1-4): NAGVMQNPRHLVRRRGQEARLRCSPMKGHSHVYWYRQLPEEGLKFMVYLQKENIIDESGMPKERFSAEFPKEGPSILRIQQVVRGDSAAYFCASLKSTGTNEKLFFGSGTQLSVL.

This rearrangement joins TRBV20-1 to TRBJ2-3; D unclear. Germline CDR1 and CDR2: DFQATT and SNEGSKA (reference sequence). The ends were cut back, 3 bases at V and 3 bases at J, with 13 bases in the middle. The CDR3 has 14 residues. CDR3 residues: CSASRLDGTDTQYF. CDR3 DNA: TGCAGTGCTAGTCGTCTGGATGGTACAGATACGCAGTATTTT.

The gene calls are TRBV4-1 and TRBJ1-2; the D is unclear. The CDR3 contains 15 residues. The V end was cut by 1 base, the J end by 7 bases, with 16 bases between. Germline lookup yields CDR1 MGHRA and CDR2 YSYEKL. CDR3: CASSQGTPLYSGYTF. The CDR3 DNA reads TGCGCCAGCAGCCAAGGGACCCCACTTTATAGTGGCTACACCTTC.

This clone was seen just once. The rearrangement joins TRBV2 to TRBJ2-3; 10 positions agree with TRBD1. The germline CDR1 and CDR2 sequences are SNHLY and FYNNEI. The CDR3 runs to 15 residues. V gave up 6 bases and J gave up 3 bases; unmatched junction bases: 6. In nucleotides, the CDR3 is TGTGCCAGCAGGATGGGACAGGGGTTAACAGATACGCAGTATTTT. As protein: CASRMGQGLTDTQYF.

The chain joins TRBV27 to TRBJ2-5, with 7 bases identical to TRBD1. Unmatched junction bases numbered 8, after V lost 3 bases and J lost 4 bases. Germline values: CDR1 MNHEY, CDR2 SMNVEV (reference sequence). The CDR3 has 15 amino acids. CDR3 amino acids: CASSFDRQGSETQYF. CDR3 DNA sequence: TGTGCCAGCAGTTTTGACCGACAGGGTTCAGAGACCCAGTACTTC.

This chain connects TRBV28 to TRBJ2-7; 10 nucleotides match TRBD2. This CDR3 is 13 amino acids long. Germline assignment: CDR1 MDHEN and CDR2 SYDVKM. Trimming at V came to 8 bases and at J to 3 bases, leaving 4 bases not matched to a gene. The CDR3 DNA follows: TGTGCCAGCTGTCTAGCGGGAGTCTACGAGCAGTACTTC. Residues: CASCLAGVYEQYF.

This clone was recorded a few times. The rearrangement links TRBV10-3 to TRBJ2-5; TRBD1 aligns across 8 bases. Germline V gene data show CDR1 as ENHRY and CDR2 as SYGVKD. V lost 0 bases and J lost 1; bases outside the gene matches: 4. The CDR3 covers 16 residues. This CDR3 reads CAISESGTGLQETQYF. Here the CDR3 DNA reads TGTGCCATCAGTGAGTCCGGGACAGGTCTCCAAGAGACCCAGTACTTC.

This clone occurred a few times. This chain links TRBV14 with TRBJ2-7; D gene unclear. Germline V gives CDR1 SGHDN, CDR2 FVKESK. The CDR3 is made up of 13 amino acids. Trimming stripped 5 bases from V and 6 bases from J, with 14 bases between. Here the CDR3 DNA reads TGTGCCAGCAGCATCCGGCCTACCAGCGAGCAGTACTTC. Translated: CASSIRPTSEQYF.

By share of the sample, this clone is medium-sized. The chain links TRBV4-1 to TRBJ2-7; D gene uncertain. Trimming removed 1 base from V and 4 bases from J, with 8 bases in between. The CDR3 consists of 13 residues. Germline-derived CDR1 and CDR2 are MGHRA and YSYEKL. The CDR3 loop is CASSQGLSYEQYF. The CDR3 DNA is TGCGCCAGCAGCCAAGGGTTAAGTTACGAGCAGTACTTC.